The rows below give T cell receptor beta chains drawn from one sample of a study of CD8+ T cells in alopecia areata. TCRdb's table, derived via immunoSEQ multiplex PCR, lists solely in-frame clones and lacks some. This sample has some 95,000 clones, with nearly 45% found just once. The sample was CD4+ T cells sorted from blood. Receptor source: a human donor with alopecia areata. The CDR3 runs from the conserved cysteine through the conserved F or W. The order of the fields is V gene, D gene, J gene, clone size, CDR3 protein, CDR3 DNA. A D gene is named only where the DNA matches it firmly. Expanded clones are given a class, and other clones once, few, many or no size at all.

>TRBV2|NA|TRBJ1-6|NA
CASSEGISSTPLHF
TGTGCCAGCAGTGAAGGCATCTCCTCGACACCCCTCCACTTT
>TRBV29-1|TRBD1|TRBJ2-5|NA
CSVTGEKETQYF
TGCAGCGTCACAGGGGAAAAAGAGACCCAGTACTTC
>TRBV2|TRBD2|TRBJ2-1|once
CASSDPGSGFYNEQFF
TGTGCCAGCAGTGATCCTGGTAGCGGGTTCTACAATGAGCAGTTCTTC
>TRBV7-9|NA|TRBJ2-7|few
CASSGGGTYEQYF
TGTGCCAGCTCTGGAGGGGGGACCTACGAGCAGTACTTC
>TRBV30|NA|TRBJ2-6|few
CAWSSSGANVLTF
TGTGCCTGGAGTTCGTCTGGGGCCAACGTCCTGACTTTC
>TRBV5-1|NA|TRBJ2-2|few
CASRLEISGELFF
TGCGCCAGCAGATTAGAAATTTCCGGGGAGCTGTTTTTT
>TRBV28|NA|TRBJ2-7|NA
CASSSTSDPPSWYEQYF
TGTGCCAGCAGTTCGACTTCGGACCCTCCCTCCTGGTACGAGCAGTACTTC
>TRBV14|NA|TRBJ1-1|few
CASSQDDPFRGWDTEAFF
TGTGCCAGCAGCCAAGATGATCCGTTCCGGGGGTGGGACACTGAAGCTTTCTTT
>TRBV6-5|NA|TRBJ1-2|NA
CASSYDSQRGGYTF
TGTGCCAGCAGTTACGACTCTCAACGTGGTGGCTACACCTTC
>TRBV4-1|NA|TRBJ2-3|NA
CASSQAFQAATQYF
TGCGCCAGCAGCCAAGCTTTCCAAGCGGCTACGCAGTATTTT
>TRBV19|TRBD2|TRBJ2-3|few
CASRASSGGPDTQYF
TGTGCCAGTAGGGCTTCTAGCGGGGGTCCAGATACGCAGTATTTT
>TRBV29-1|NA|TRBJ1-2|few
CSVGGEGRGYTF
TGCAGCGTTGGAGGCGAAGGGAGGGGCTACACCTTC
>TRBV2|NA|TRBJ1-5|NA
CASKADSNQPQHF
TGTGCCAGCAAGGCTGACAGCAATCAGCCCCAGCATTTT
>TRBV6-5|NA|TRBJ1-4|NA
CASSAEEKLFF
TGTGCCAGCAGTGCTGAGGAAAAACTGTTTTTT
>TRBV28|TRBD2|TRBJ2-3|NA
CASSTVHPWSPGGGTDTQYF
TGTGCCAGCAGTACCGTCCACCCCTGGTCTCCGGGAGGGGGCACAGATACGCAGTATTTT
>TRBV28|NA|TRBJ1-2|few
CASRYYGYTF
TGTGCCAGCAGATACTATGGCTACACCTTC
>TRBV4-1|TRBD1|TRBJ2-5|few
CASSQPVRDSRETQYF
TGCGCCAGCAGCCAACCTGTCCGGGACAGCCGAGAGACCCAGTACTTC
>TRBV29-1|NA|TRBJ2-3|few
CSVDRGSDTQYF
TGCAGCGTTGATCGGGGTTCAGATACGCAGTATTTT
>TRBV6-5|TRBD2|TRBJ2-1|NA
CASSYSGLAGAAEQFF
TGTGCCAGCAGTTATAGCGGACTAGCGGGGGCGGCTGAGCAGTTCTTC
>TRBV30|NA|TRBJ2-5|NA
CAWSGGETQYF
TGTGCCTGGAGTGGTGGAGAGACCCAGTACTTC
>TRBV7-2|TRBD2|TRBJ2-1|NA
CASRPGLAGYNEQFF
TGTGCCAGCAGGCCCGGGCTAGCGGGGTACAATGAGCAGTTCTTC
>TRBV7-2|NA|TRBJ2-7|many
CASSLEQGQYF
TGTGCCAGCAGCTTAGAACAGGGTCAGTACTTC
>TRBV5-1|TRBD1|TRBJ2-5|once
CASSWGTEKETQYF
TGCGCCAGCAGCTGGGGGACAGAGAAAGAGACCCAGTACTTC
>TRBV29-1|NA|TRBJ1-2|few
CSVDGGNPNYGYTF
TGCAGCGTTGACGGGGGAAACCCTAACTATGGCTACACCTTC
>TRBV19|NA|TRBJ1-1|few
CASVGGLTFF
TGTGCCAGCGTTGGGGGGCTAACTTTCTTT
>TRBV7-2|NA|TRBJ2-7|many
CASSLAGQYEQYF
TGTGCCAGCAGCTTAGCGGGGCAGTACGAGCAGTACTTC